This TCR beta chain comes out of a study of blood T cell repertoires in COVID-19 (dated by TCRdb to 2019 to 2021). Study-level background: Samples covering the acute and convalescent phases of COVID-19 were provided by collaborators in the United States, Italy and Spain. The repertoires were released in a freely available public database intended as a resource for research on the immune response to SARS-CoV-2. The prospective study material was composed of cDNA or gDNA derived from T cells, B-cell-depleted T cells, or PBMCs. Nearly every sample came with metadata listing a de-identified subject ID, COVID-19 status, age in years and sex. Deeply sampled blood TCRbeta repertoires from subjects exposed to, actively infected with, or recovered from COVID-19 were included in the dataset. The samples were drawn from the first 160 participants of the ongoing ImmuneRACE study and from some 1,300 subjects provided by 6 global collaborators. Where available, HLA class I and class II types were taken from metadata supplied by the sample provider and were not determined by assay-based typing.

Whole blood was collected in K2EDTA tubes by collaborating institutions according to the institutions' own protocols. For TCRbeta analysis, collaborator samples were shipped as frozen whole blood, as isolated PBMCs, or as DNA extracted from either sample type. From a lookup of the germline V gene, CDR1 and CDR2 are SGHAT and FQNNGV. The CDR3 covers 15 residues, taking in both the cysteine and the phenylalanine. The kept DNA is CDR3 alone, 45 bases in frame from the first base. V is trimmed back by 1 base and J by 5 bases, and the junction contains 6 bases that no gene match accounts for. The immunoSEQ Assay, a bias-controlled multiplex PCR, was used to amplify TCRbeta CDR3 regions from genomic DNA. On the study's bioinformatics: Within the assay, amplification of reference gene primers was used to estimate how many nucleated cells each sample contained. To quantify the absolute abundance of each unique TCRbeta CDR3 rearrangement, sequence reads were collapsed and filtered. For each sample, productive Simpson clonality was calculated as the square root of Simpson's diversity index over productive rearrangements. The table was pulled from immuneACCESS by TCRdb, which kept in-frame rearrangements only. Such tables lose some clones; where checked, under half of the loss comes from unresolved V genes, and the rest has no known cause. From that table come the V and J calls and clone size; the DNA was used to work out D and trimming. The sample yields approximately 160,000 clones; approximately 86% were counted once. The leading ten clones occupy roughly 7% of the sample.

This clone was observed once. It has no known antigen specificity. No quality values exist for individual bases; no much larger clone is one base distant. What the research found in general, with its limitations: The amount of clinical and demographic metadata varied by source and participant and was provided uncurated.

In this chain, TRBV11-2 is recombined with TRBJ2-7, and 9 junctional nucleotides match TRBD2. Sequencing used peripheral blood. This clonotype originated in a man aged 50 to 59 with active or convalescent COVID-19. The CDR3 region reads CASSLGGRAGDEQYF. The DNA reads TGTGCCAGCAGCTTAGGCGGGAGGGCCGGAGACGAGCAGTACTTC.